The 20 T cell receptor beta chains below were found in one sample sequenced in a study of shared clonotypes between healthy human individuals (dated by TCRdb to the early 2020s). Library generation was performed with the immunoSEQ multiplex PCR assay. TCRdb provides this immuneACCESS table in a form limited to in-frame rearrangements. Some clones are lacking; in checked studies, under half of them reflect an unresolved V gene, and why the rest are absent is not known. This sample comprises fewer than 600,000 clones, more than 70% of them detected only once. Around 11% of the sample goes to the ten largest clones. Source material: PBMCs. Source of these receptors: a woman between 35 and 50 years old in good health. Some clones in this sample may be carry-over from other donors' samples.

V usage is TRBV15 and J usage is TRBJ1-1, with D unclear. Germline CDR1 is LNHNV and CDR2 is YYDKDF (reference sequence). Trimming shortened V by 1 base and J by 1 base, and 4 bases separated the two germline ends. This CDR3 contains 13 residues. The CDR3 DNA sequence: TGTGCCACCAGCAGAGGCGAGAACACTGAAGCTTTCTTT. It codes for CATSRGENTEAFF.

The V call is TRBV29-1, the J call TRBJ2-7; no clear D gene. Germline-derived CDR1 and CDR2 are SQVTM and ANQGSEA. The CDR3 is 15 residues long. V shed 1 base and J shed 2 bases, with 15 bases lying between them. This CDR3 reads CSVEGNSLRPYEQYF. CDR3 in DNA: TGCAGCGTTGAAGGGAACAGTCTTCGCCCCTACGAGCAGTACTTC.

The chain combines TRBV29-1 with TRBJ2-7; TRBD1 aligns across 10 bases. CDR1 is SQVTM and CDR2 is ANQGSEA in the germline V gene. The CDR3 spans 15 residues. V was pared by 3 bases and J by 0 bases, with 5 bases of the junction left unmatched. CDR3 in DNA: TGCAGCGTTGATGCCCGGGACAGGGGCTCCTACGAGCAGTACTTC. This sequence encodes CSVDARDRGSYEQYF.

The chain employs TRBV7-3 and TRBJ2-2; D is ambiguous. V lost 2 bases to trimming and J lost 1 base, with 5 bases between them. This CDR3 has 14 amino acids. From germline, CDR1 is SGHTA and CDR2 FQGTGA. CDR3 region: CASSLFRNTGELFF. As DNA, the CDR3 is TGTGCCAGCAGCTTATTCAGGAACACCGGGGAGCTGTTTTTT. The full variable domain, rest sourced from reference TRBV7-3 and TRBJ2-2, is GAGVSQTPSNKVTEKGKYVELRCDPISGHTALYWYRQSLGQGPEFLIYFQGTGAADDSGLPNDRFFAVRPEGSVSTLKIQRTERGDSAVYLCASSLFRNTGELFFGEGSRLTVL.

About this clone: The same CDR3 can be traced to other DNA sequences in this sample. This chain uses TRBV5-1 with TRBJ2-7; TRBD1 matches at 10 bases. Losses at the gene ends were 0 bases for V and 4 bases for J; bases not matched to a gene: 1. The CDR3 consists of 14 residues. The germline V gene encodes CDR1 SGHRS and CDR2 YFSETQ. CDR3 sequence reads: CASSLGTGGYEQYF. CDR3 coding DNA: TGCGCCAGCAGCTTGGGGACAGGGGGGTACGAGCAGTACTTC.

There are a few counts of this clone. The V call is TRBV5-1, the J call TRBJ1-4; D is possibly TRBD1 (5 bases). The CDR3 is made up of 15 amino acids. Between the trimmed V and J ends, which lost 0 bases and 6 bases, there was a span of 12 bases. From germline, CDR1 is SGHRS and CDR2 YFSETQ. CDR3 DNA: TGCGCCAGCAGCTTGGAAGACAGAAAATATGAAAAACTGTTTTTT. Amino acid sequence: CASSLEDRKYEKLFF.

The chain is built from TRBV10-1 and TRBJ2-7; D is perhaps TRBD1 or TRBD2 (5 bases each). The CDR3 is made up of 13 amino acids. Between the trimmed V and J ends, which lost 2 bases and 2 bases, there was a span of 7 bases. Germline CDR1 WNHNN, CDR2 SYGVQD (reference sequence). Here the CDR3 reads CASSEGGPYEQYF. The CDR3 nucleotides are TGCGCCAGCAGTGAGGGGGGTCCCTACGAGCAGTACTTC.

On this clone itself: Other DNA sequences in the sample encode the same CDR3. J is TRBJ2-6 and V is TRBV5-1; D gene ambiguous. Per the germline V gene, CDR1 is SGHRS and CDR2 is YFSETQ. With 0 bases removed from V and 0 bases from J, the gap between germline ends came to 4 bases. The CDR3 sequence is 15 residues long. The CDR3 bases are TGCGCCAGCAGCTTGGCAAACTCTGGGGCCAACGTCCTGACTTTC. As protein: CASSLANSGANVLTF.

Regarding this clone: Sequence at one end of the junction differs from germline and may be a read error. Other DNA sequences in this specimen translate into the identical CDR3. V usage is TRBV7-9 and J usage is TRBJ1-1, with no clear D. Germline values: CDR1 SEHNR, CDR2 FQNEAQ (reference sequence). This CDR3 is built from 15 residues. CDR3 loop: CASSQVGSHPTEAFF. CDR3 nucleotide sequence: TGCGCCAGCAGCCAAGTGGGCAGTCACCCCACTGAAGCTTTCTTT.

V and J are TRBV5-1 and TRBJ1-1, with D unresolved. Trimming removed 0 bases from V and 1 base from J, with 13 bases in between. Germline CDR1 reads SGHRS; CDR2 reads YFSETQ. The CDR3 spans 16 residues. The CDR3 region is CASSLGYMGENTEAFF. The CDR3 coding sequence is TGCGCCAGCAGCTTGGGTTATATGGGAGAGAACACTGAAGCTTTCTTT.

This chain uses TRBV7-8 with TRBJ2-1; D unresolved. The CDR3 sequence is 14 residues long. Germline values: CDR1 SGHVS, CDR2 FQNEAQ. Deletions cut 3 bases from V and 4 bases from J, with 10 bases between. The CDR3 is CASSFWASYNEQFF. Written as DNA, the CDR3 is TGTGCCAGCAGCTTCTGGGCCTCTTACAATGAGCAGTTCTTC.

The chain is built from TRBV19 and TRBJ2-3, with D uncertain. Trimming left V 3 bases short and J 4 bases short, with 5 bases between. Germline assignment: CDR1 LNHDA and CDR2 SQIVND (reference sequence). CDR3 length equals 12 residues. CDR3 bases: TGTGCCAGTAGTATTTTCTCAGATACGCAGTATTTT. Translated: CASSIFSDTQYF.

The chain combines TRBV6-5 with TRBJ2-7; 8 bases are shared with TRBD1. The CDR3 contains 14 residues. Germline lookup yields CDR1 MNHEY and CDR2 SVGAGI. The V segment lost 5 bases and the J segment 3 bases; nucleotides outside the gene matches: 6. In DNA, the CDR3 is TGTGCCAGCAGTACCAGGACAGGGATCTACGAGCAGTACTTC. Translating gives CASSTRTGIYEQYF.

This chain links TRBV18 with TRBJ2-5, with D unresolved. V was clipped by 5 bases and J by 5 bases, with 9 bases between them. Germline loops: CDR1 KGHSH, CDR2 LQKENI. The CDR3 runs to 12 residues. The CDR3 is CASSSSSETQYF. The CDR3 nucleotides are TGTGCCAGCTCAAGTTCAAGCGAGACCCAGTACTTC.

This rearrangement joins TRBV28 to TRBJ2-7, with 8 nucleotides matching TRBD2. The trim removed 6 bases at V and 2 bases at J, leaving 9 bases unmatched. The CDR3 spans 15 residues. CDR1 is MDHEN and CDR2 is SYDVKM in the germline V gene. For the CDR3, the DNA is TGTGCCAGCAGATCCCCGGGGGGGTCGGCCTACGAGCAGTACTTC. Protein: CASRSPGGSAYEQYF.

The V and J genes are TRBV7-2 and TRBJ2-1, with TRBD2 as a possible D gene (5 bases). This CDR3 is 14 amino acids long. CDR1 is SGHTA, CDR2 FQGNSA, per germline. Trimming took off 0 bases at V and 7 bases at J, with 10 bases between the two ends. The DNA for the CDR3 is TGTGCCAGCAGCTTAGCGGGAGATAGAAATGAGCAGTTCTTC. Amino acid sequence: CASSLAGDRNEQFF. The full variable domain, its missing parts supplied by reference TRBV7-2 and TRBJ2-1, is GAGVSQSPSNKVTEKGKDVELRCDPISGHTALYWYRQSLGQGLEFLIYFQGNSAPDKSGLPSDRFSAERTGGSVSTLTIQRTQQEDSAVYLCASSLAGDRNEQFFGPGTRLTVL.

This clone has a handful of counts. This rearrangement joins TRBV2 to TRBJ2-6; 14 nucleotides match TRBD2. V lost 4 bases and J lost 2; bases outside the gene matches: 4. This CDR3 has 18 residues. CDR1 is SNHLY and CDR2 is FYNNEI in the germline V gene. The CDR3 DNA reads TGTGCCAGCAGTGGGGGGACTAGCGGGAGACCTGGGGCCAACGTCCTGACTTTC. Encoded protein: CASSGGTSGRPGANVLTF.

The CDR3, as DNA: TGTGCCAGCAGCTCCTCCAGGAGTAATGAAAAACTGTTTTTT. Translating gives CASSSSRSNEKLFF. This chain links TRBV7-8 with TRBJ1-4; D is unclear. The V end lost 4 bases, the J end lost 4 bases, and 10 bases lay between the germline ends. The germline V gene has CDR1 SGHVS and CDR2 FQNEAQ. The CDR3 has 14 amino acids.

The chain uses TRBV9 and TRBJ2-1, with 10 bases identical to TRBD2. V was clipped by 5 bases and J by 4 bases; unmatched bases: 6. Germline V gene sequence: CDR1 SGDLS, CDR2 YYNGEE. CDR3 length: 15 amino acids. CDR3 loop: CASSQAGGLYNEQFF. The DNA for the CDR3 is TGTGCCAGCAGTCAAGCGGGAGGGCTATACAATGAGCAGTTCTTC.

This clone was picked up a small number of times. The chain carries TRBV30 and TRBJ1-3, with D unresolved. Trimming took off 3 bases at V and 0 bases at J, with 9 bases between the two ends. CDR1 GTSNPN and CDR2 SVGIG come from the germline V gene (reference sequence). The CDR3 runs to 14 residues. The DNA for the CDR3 is TGTGCCTGGAGGAATGGACTCTCTGGAAACACCATATATTTT. Protein product: CAWRNGLSGNTIYF.